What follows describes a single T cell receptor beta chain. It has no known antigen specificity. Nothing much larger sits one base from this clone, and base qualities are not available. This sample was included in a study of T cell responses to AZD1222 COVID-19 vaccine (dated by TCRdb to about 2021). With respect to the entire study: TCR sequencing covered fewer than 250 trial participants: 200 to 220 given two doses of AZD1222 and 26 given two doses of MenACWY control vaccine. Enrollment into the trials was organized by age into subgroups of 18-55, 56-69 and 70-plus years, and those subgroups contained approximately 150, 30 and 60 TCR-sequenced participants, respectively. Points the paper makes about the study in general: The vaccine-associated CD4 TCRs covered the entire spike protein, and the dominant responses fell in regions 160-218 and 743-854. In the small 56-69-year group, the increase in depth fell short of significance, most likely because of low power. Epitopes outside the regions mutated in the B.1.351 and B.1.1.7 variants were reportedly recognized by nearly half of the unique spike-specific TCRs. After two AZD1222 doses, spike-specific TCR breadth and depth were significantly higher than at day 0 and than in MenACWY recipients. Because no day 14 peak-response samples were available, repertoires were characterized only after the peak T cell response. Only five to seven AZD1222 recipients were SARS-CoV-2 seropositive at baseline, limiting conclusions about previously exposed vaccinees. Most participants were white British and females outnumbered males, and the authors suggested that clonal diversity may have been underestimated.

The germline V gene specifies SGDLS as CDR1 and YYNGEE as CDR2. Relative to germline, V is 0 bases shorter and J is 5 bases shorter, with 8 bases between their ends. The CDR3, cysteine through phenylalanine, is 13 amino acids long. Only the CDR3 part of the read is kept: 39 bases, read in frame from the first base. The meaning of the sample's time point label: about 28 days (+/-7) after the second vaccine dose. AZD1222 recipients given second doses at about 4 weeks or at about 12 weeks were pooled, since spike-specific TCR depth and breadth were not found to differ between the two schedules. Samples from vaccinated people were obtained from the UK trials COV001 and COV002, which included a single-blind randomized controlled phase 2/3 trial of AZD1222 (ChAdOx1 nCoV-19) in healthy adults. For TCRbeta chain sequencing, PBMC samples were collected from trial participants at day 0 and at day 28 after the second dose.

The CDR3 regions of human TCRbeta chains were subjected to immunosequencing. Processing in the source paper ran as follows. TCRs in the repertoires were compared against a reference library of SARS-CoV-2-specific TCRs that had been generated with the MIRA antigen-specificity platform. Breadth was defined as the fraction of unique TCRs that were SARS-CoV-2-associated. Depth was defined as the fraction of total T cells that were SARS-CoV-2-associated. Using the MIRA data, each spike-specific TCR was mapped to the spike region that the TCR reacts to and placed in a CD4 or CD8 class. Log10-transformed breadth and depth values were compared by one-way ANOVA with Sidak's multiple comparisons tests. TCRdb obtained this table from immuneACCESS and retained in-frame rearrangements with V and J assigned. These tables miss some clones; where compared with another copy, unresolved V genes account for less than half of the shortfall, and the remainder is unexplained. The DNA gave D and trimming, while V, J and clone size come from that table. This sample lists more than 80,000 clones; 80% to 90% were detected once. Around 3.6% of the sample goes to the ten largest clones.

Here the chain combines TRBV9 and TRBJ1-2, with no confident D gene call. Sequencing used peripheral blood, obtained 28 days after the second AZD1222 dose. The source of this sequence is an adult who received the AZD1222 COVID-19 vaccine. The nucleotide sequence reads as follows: TGTGCCAGCAGCGTAGGCGAGGGTTATGGCTACACCTTC. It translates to CASSVGEGYGYTF.